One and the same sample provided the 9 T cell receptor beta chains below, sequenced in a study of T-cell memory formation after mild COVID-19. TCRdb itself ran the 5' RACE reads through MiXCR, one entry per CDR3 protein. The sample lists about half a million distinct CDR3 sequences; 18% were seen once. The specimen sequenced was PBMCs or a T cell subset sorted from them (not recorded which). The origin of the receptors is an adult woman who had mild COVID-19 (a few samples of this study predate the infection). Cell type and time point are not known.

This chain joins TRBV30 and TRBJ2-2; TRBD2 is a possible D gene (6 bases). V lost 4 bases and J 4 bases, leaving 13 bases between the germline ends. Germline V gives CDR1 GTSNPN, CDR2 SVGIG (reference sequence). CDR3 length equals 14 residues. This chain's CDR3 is CAWIARDFTGELFF. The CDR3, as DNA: TGTGCCTGGATCGCCCGGGACTTCACCGGGGAGCTGTTTTTT.

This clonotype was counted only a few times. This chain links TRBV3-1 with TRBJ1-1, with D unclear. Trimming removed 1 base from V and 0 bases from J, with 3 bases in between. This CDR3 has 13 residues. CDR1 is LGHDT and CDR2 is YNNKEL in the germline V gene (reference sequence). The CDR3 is CASSQVMNTEAFF. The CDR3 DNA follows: TGTGCCAGCAGCCAAGTCATGAACACTGAAGCTTTCTTT.

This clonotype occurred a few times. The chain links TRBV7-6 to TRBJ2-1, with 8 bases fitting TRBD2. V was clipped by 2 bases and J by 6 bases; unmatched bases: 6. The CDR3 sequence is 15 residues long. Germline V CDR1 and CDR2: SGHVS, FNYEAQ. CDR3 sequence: CASSLYSGAPNEQFF. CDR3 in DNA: TGTGCCAGCAGCTTATATAGCGGGGCCCCCAATGAGCAGTTCTTC.

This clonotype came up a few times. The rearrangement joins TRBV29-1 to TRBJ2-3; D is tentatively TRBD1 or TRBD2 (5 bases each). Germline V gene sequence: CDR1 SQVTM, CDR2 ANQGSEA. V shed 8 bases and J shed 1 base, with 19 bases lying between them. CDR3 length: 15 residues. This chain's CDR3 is CSPPPGAIRTDTQYF. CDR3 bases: TGCAGCCCCCCCCCCGGGGCCATTCGCACAGATACGCAGTATTTT.

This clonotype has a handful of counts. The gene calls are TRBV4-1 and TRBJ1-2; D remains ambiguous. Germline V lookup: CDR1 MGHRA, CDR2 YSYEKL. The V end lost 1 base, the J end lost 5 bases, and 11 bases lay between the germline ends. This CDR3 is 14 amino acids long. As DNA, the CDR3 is TGCGCCAGCAGCCAAGGTGACCGGGTATATGGCTACACCTTC. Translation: CASSQGDRVYGYTF.

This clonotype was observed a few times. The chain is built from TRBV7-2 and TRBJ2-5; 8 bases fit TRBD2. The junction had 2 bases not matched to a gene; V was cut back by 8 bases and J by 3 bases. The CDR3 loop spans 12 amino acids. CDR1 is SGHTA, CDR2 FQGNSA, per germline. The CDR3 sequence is CASWRGEETQYF. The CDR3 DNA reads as TGTGCCAGCTGGCGGGGGGAAGAGACCCAGTACTTC.

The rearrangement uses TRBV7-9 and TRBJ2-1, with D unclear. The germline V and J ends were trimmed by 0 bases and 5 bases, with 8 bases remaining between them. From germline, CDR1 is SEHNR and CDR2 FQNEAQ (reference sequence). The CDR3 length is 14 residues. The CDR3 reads CASSLAPPNNEQFF. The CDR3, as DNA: TGTGCCAGCAGCTTAGCCCCCCCAAACAATGAGCAGTTCTTC.

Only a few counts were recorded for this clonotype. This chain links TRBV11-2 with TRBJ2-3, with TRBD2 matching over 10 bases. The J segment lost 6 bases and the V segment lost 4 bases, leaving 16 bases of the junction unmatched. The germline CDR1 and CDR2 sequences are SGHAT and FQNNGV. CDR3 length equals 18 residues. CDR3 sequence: CASSSGILAGHTMDTQYF. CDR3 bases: TGTGCCAGCAGCTCAGGGATACTAGCGGGGCACACTATGGATACGCAGTATTTT. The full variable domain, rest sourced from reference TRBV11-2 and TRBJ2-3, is EAGVAQSPRYKIIEKRQSVAFWCNPISGHATLYWYQQILGQGPKLLIQFQNNGVVDDSQLPKDRFSAERLKGVDSTLKIQPAKLEDSAVYLCASSSGILAGHTMDTQYFGPGTRLTVL.

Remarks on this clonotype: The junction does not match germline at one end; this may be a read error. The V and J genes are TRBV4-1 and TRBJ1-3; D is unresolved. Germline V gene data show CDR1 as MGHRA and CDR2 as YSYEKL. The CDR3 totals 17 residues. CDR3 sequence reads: CASSQASQALSGSTIYF. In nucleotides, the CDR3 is TGCGCCAGCAGCCAAGCGTCTCAGGCCCTCTCTGGAAGCACCATATATTTT.